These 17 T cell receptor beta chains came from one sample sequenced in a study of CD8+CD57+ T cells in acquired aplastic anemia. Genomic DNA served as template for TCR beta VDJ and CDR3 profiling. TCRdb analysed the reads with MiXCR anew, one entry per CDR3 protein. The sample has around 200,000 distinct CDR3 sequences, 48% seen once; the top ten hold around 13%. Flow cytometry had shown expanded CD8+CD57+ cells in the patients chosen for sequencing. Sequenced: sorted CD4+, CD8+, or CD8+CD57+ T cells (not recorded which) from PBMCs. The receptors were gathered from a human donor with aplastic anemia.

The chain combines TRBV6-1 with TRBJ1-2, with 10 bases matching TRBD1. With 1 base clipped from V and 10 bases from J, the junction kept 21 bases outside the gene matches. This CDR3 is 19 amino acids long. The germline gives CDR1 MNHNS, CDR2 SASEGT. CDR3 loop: CASSEEVIGTGAQRTSYTF. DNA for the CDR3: TGTGCCAGCAGTGAAGAGGTCATTGGGACAGGGGCCCAACGAACTTCCTACACCTTC.

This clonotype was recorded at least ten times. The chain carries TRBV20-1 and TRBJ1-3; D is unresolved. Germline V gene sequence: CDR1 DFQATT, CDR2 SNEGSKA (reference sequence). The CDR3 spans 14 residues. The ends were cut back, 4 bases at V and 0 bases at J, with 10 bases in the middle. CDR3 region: CSAMDPSSGNTIYF. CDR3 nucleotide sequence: TGCAGTGCTATGGACCCTTCCTCTGGAAACACCATATATTTT.

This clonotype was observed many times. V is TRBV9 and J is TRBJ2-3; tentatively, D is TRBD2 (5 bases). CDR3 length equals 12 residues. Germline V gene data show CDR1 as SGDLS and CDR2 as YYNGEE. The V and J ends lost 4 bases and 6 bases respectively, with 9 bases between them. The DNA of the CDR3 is TGTGCCAGCAGCCGCAGCGGTGATACGCAGTATTTT. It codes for CASSRSGDTQYF.

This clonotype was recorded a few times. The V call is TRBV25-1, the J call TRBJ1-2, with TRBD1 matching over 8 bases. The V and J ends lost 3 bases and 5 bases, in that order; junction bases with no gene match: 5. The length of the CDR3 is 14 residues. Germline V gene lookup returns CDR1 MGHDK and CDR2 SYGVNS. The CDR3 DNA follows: TGTGCCAGCAGTGAGGCAGGGGGCTATTATGGCTACACCTTC. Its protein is CASSEAGGYYGYTF.

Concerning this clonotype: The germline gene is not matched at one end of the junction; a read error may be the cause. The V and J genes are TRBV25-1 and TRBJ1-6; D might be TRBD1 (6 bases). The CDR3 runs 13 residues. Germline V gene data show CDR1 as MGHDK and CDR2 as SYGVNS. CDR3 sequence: CARDPQGHSPFHF. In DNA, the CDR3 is TGTGCTAGAGACCCTCAGGGACATTCACCCTTCCACTTT.

Here the CDR3 reads CAWSGQPPKELFF. The CDR3 bases are TGTGCCTGGAGCGGCCAGCCCCCGAAGGAGCTGTTTTTT. The rearrangement links TRBV30 to TRBJ2-2; D is unclear. V lost 3 bases, J lost 10 bases, and 15 bases lay in between. The CDR3 runs to 13 residues. Germline loops: CDR1 GTSNPN, CDR2 SVGIG (reference sequence).

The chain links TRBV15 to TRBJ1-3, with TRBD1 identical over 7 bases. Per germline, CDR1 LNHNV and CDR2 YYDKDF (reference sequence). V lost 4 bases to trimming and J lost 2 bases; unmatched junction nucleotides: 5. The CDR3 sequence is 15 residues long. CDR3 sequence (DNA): TGTGCCACCAGCACACGACAGGGTCCTGGAAACACCATATATTTT. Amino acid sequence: CATSTRQGPGNTIYF.

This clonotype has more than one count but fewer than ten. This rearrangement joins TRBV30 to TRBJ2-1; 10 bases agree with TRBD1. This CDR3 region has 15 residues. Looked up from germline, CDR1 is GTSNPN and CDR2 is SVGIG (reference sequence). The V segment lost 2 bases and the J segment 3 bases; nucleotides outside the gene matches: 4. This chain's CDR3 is CAWSIWTGGYNEQFF. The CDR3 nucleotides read TGTGCCTGGAGTATATGGACAGGGGGCTACAATGAGCAGTTCTTC.

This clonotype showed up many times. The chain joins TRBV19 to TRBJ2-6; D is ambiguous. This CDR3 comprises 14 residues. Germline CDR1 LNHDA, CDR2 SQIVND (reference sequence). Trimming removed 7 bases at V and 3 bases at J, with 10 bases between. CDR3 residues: CASKGGFGANVLTF. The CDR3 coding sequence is TGTGCCAGTAAAGGTGGCTTTGGGGCCAACGTCCTGACTTTC.

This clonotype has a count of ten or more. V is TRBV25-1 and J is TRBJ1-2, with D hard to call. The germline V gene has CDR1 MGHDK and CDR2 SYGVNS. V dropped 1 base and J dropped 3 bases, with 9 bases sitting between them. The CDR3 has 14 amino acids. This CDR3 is CASSESEDYYGYTF. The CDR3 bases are TGTGCCAGCAGTGAATCCGAAGATTACTATGGCTACACCTTC.

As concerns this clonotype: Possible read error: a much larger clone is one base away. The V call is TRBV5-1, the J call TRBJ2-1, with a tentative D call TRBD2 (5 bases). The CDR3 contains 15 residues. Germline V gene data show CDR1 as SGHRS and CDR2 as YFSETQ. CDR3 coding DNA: TGCGCCAGCAGCTCAGGCGTCGGGGTTTACAATGAGCAGCTCTTC. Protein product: CASSSGVGVYNEQLF.

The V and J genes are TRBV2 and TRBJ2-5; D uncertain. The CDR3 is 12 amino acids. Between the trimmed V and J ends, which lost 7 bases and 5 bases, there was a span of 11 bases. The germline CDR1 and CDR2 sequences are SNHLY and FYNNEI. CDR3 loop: CASTLTWETQYF. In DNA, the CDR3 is TGTGCCAGCACACTGACCTGGGAGACCCAGTACTTC.

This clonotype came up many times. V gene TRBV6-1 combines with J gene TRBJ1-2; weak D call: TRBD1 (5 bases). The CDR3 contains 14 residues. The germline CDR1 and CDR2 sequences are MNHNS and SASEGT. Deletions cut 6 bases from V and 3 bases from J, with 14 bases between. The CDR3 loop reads CASRQGEGYYGYTF. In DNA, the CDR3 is TGTGCCAGCAGGCAGGGTGAAGGTTACTATGGCTACACCTTC.

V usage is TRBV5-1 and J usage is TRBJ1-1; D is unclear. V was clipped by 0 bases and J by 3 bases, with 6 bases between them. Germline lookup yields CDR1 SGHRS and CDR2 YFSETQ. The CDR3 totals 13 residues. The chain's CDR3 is CASSLEDDTEAFF. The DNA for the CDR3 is TGCGCCAGCAGCTTGGAGGACGACACTGAAGCTTTCTTT.

CDR3 protein: CASSQRQVNTEAFF. CDR3 coding DNA: TGTGCCAGCAGCCAGAGACAGGTGAACACTGAAGCTTTCTTT. The chain links TRBV7-9 to TRBJ1-1, with D possibly TRBD1 on 6 matching bases. There are 14 residues in the CDR3. The ends were cut back, 5 bases at V and 0 bases at J, with 10 bases in the middle. CDR1 and CDR2 (germline): SEHNR, FQNEAQ (reference sequence).

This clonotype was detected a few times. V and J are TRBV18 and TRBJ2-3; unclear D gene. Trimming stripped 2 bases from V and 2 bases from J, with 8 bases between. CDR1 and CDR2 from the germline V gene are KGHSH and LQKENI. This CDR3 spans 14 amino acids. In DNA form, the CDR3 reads TGTGCCAGCTCACCAGTCGACTCCACAGATACGCAGTATTTT. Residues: CASSPVDSTDTQYF. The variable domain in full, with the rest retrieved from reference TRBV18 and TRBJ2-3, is NAGVMQNPRHLVRRRGQEARLRCSPMKGHSHVYWYRQLPEEGLKFMVYLQKENIIDESGMPKERFSAEFPKEGPSILRIQQVVRGDSAAYFCASSPVDSTDTQYFGPGTRLTVL.

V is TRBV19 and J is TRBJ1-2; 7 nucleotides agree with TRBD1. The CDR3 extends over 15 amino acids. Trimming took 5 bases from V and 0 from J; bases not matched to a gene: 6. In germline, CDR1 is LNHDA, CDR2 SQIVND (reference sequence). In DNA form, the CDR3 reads TGTGCCAGTAGTCCAGGGACAGACACTAACTATGGCTACACCTTC. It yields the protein CASSPGTDTNYGYTF.